The T cell receptor beta chain described here comes from a study of T-cell reconstitution after alpha-beta-depleted transplantation in children. The CDR3 length is 14 residues. V dropped 0 bases and J dropped 4 bases, with 12 bases sitting between them. Germline V gene sequence: CDR1 DFQATT, CDR2 SNEGSKA (reference sequence). This clonotype was detected many times. The TCRbeta library was prepared with unique molecular identifiers. TCRdb reprocessed the PCR reads via MiXCR and lists one record per CDR3 protein. The repertoire has about 510,000 distinct CDR3 sequences, 9.5% to 12% of them found once; the top ten carry roughly 15%.

This receptor was obtained from a female patient between 2 and 15 years old who had a stem cell transplant for aplastic anemia, so the T cells may come from the graft donor. The sample in question was PBMCs, mostly from graft donor cells, obtained 180 days after TCRalphabeta/CD19-depleted stem cell transplant. The chain carries TRBV20-1 and TRBJ1-1; D not resolved. DNA of the CDR3: TGCAGTGCTAGAGATTATGAGGGCAGCACTGAAGCTTTCTTT. It is translated as CSARDYEGSTEAFF.